The 18 T cell receptor beta chains below were found in one sample sequenced in a study of T cell responses to AZD1222 COVID-19 vaccine. The repertoire was sequenced with immunoSEQ multiplex PCR; TCRdb's copy has only in-frame clones and lacks some. Of approximately 110,000 clones listed, approximately 86% were seen once; the top ten hold around 6.2%. The material was peripheral blood, obtained on day 0 of AZD1222 vaccination. These receptors originate from an adult in good health.

V and J are TRBV27 and TRBJ2-1; either TRBD1 or TRBD2 may fit D (5 bases each). CDR3 length equals 15 residues. Germline V gene lookup returns CDR1 MNHEY and CDR2 SMNVEV (reference sequence). V shed 7 bases and J shed 4 bases, with 17 bases lying between them. The CDR3 DNA reads TGTGCCAGCAACTCCCCCCGGGACGGGTACAATGAGCAGTTCTTC. Protein product: CASNSPRDGYNEQFF.

This clone was counted between two and nine times. The rearrangement joins TRBV30 to TRBJ1-2, with D unresolved. This CDR3 has 11 residues. V was pared by 3 bases and J by 8 bases, with 10 bases between. The germline gives CDR1 GTSNPN, CDR2 SVGIG (reference sequence). In nucleotides, the CDR3 is TGTGCCTGGAGCCAAAAGGAGGGCTACACCTTC. It is translated as CAWSQKEGYTF. The variable domain in full, completed from reference TRBV30 and TRBJ1-2, reads SQTIHQWPATLVQPVGSPLSLECTVEGTSNPNLYWYRQAAGRGLQLLFYSVGIGQISSEVPQNLSASRPQDRQFILSSKKLLLSDSGFYLCAWSQKEGYTFGSGTRLTVV.

The chain employs TRBV5-1 and TRBJ2-3, with a possible D match to TRBD1 (5 bases). V was clipped by 4 bases and J by 2 bases, with 11 bases between them. The CDR3 extends over 14 amino acids. Looked up from germline, CDR1 is SGHRS and CDR2 is YFSETQ. The chain's CDR3 is CASSPDSYTDTQYF. CDR3 coding DNA: TGCGCCAGCAGCCCTGACAGCTACACAGATACGCAGTATTTT.

The V and J genes are TRBV11-3 and TRBJ1-1; a possible D gene is TRBD1 (6 bases). The CDR3 is made up of 17 amino acids. Germline CDR1 reads SGHNT; CDR2 reads YENEEA. V was shortened by 3 bases and J by 3 bases, with 20 bases between the two germline ends. CDR3 sequence (DNA): TGTGCCAGCAGCTTCGGGACACCCGGGAGGGGAGACACTGAAGCTTTCTTT. Its protein product is CASSFGTPGRGDTEAFF.

The chain has TRBV29-1 and TRBJ2-5; 7 bases line up with TRBD2. V shed 1 base, J shed 0 bases, and the junction held 5 bases outside the gene matches. Germline-derived CDR1 and CDR2 are SQVTM and ANQGSEA. CDR3 length: 15 amino acids. CDR3 in amino acids: CSVEVRGSNQETQYF. In DNA form, the CDR3 reads TGCAGCGTTGAAGTGCGGGGGAGCAACCAAGAGACCCAGTACTTC.

The CDR3 loop reads CASSLAGYTGELFF. CDR3 nucleotide sequence: TGTGCCAGCAGTTTAGCGGGGTACACCGGGGAGCTGTTTTTT. The V call is TRBV6-2 or TRBV6-3, the J call TRBJ2-2; 8 nucleotides line up with TRBD2. CDR3 length: 14 amino acids. Germline CDR1 reads MNHEY; CDR2 reads SVGEGT. Trimming at V came to 4 bases and at J to 3 bases, leaving 1 base not matched to a gene.

The chain recombines TRBV6-5 with TRBJ1-1; D is uncertain. Between the trimmed V and J ends, which lost 2 bases and 3 bases, there was a span of 10 bases. From germline, CDR1 is MNHEY and CDR2 SVGAGI. The length of the CDR3 is 14 residues. The DNA for the CDR3 is TGTGCCAGCAGTTACCTCCGGGGAGACACTGAAGCTTTCTTT. Translation: CASSYLRGDTEAFF.

This clone was picked up one time. The CDR3 nucleotides are TGTGCCAGCAGTTTAGACTCCGGGACAGCCTCCTACGAGCAGTACTTC. Translated: CASSLDSGTASYEQYF. The V gene is TRBV27, the J gene TRBJ2-7; 7 nucleotides align to TRBD1. The CDR3 consists of 16 residues. V dropped 2 bases and J dropped 0; count of bases not matched to a gene: 7. Germline V gene sequence: CDR1 MNHEY, CDR2 SMNVEV (reference sequence).

The gene calls are TRBV2 and TRBJ2-1, with 7 bases aligning to TRBD1. The CDR3 loop spans 13 amino acids. The junction had 8 bases not matched to a gene; V was cut back by 0 bases and J by 15 bases. Germline CDR1 and CDR2: SNHLY and FYNNEI. CDR3 sequence reads: CASSEAGRQGAFF. In DNA form, the CDR3 reads TGTGCCAGCAGTGAAGCAGGGAGACAGGGTGCGTTCTTC.

The V and J genes are TRBV19 and TRBJ1-2; TRBD1 matches 7 bases. This CDR3 comprises 13 residues. Unmatched junction bases numbered 10, after V lost 7 bases and J lost 8 bases. Germline V gives CDR1 LNHDA, CDR2 SQIVND (reference sequence). CDR3 in DNA: TGTGCCAGTAAACCCGGACAGGCCGTGGGCTACACCTTC. It yields the protein CASKPGQAVGYTF.

The rearrangement links TRBV21-1 to TRBJ2-1; the table's D call TRBD2 went unverified against the DNA. TRBV21-1 is given as a pseudogene. This CDR3 is 12 amino acids long. CDR3 DNA sequence: TGTGCCAGCAGCGTCCGTATCTATGAGCAGTTCTTC. The encoded protein is CASSVRIYEQFF.

CDR3: CASSEPGDPHYEQYF. DNA of the CDR3: TGTGCCAGCAGTGAACCAGGGGATCCACACTACGAGCAGTACTTC. The chain couples TRBV2 to TRBJ2-7; D is possibly TRBD1 (6 bases). The CDR3 has 15 amino acids. The V end lost 2 bases, the J end lost 3 bases, and 14 bases lay between the germline ends. Germline loops: CDR1 SNHLY, CDR2 FYNNEI.

The gene calls are TRBV20-1 and TRBJ2-7; D remains ambiguous. V lost 4 bases, J lost 7 bases, and 11 bases lay in between. This CDR3 contains 11 residues. In germline, CDR1 is DFQATT, CDR2 SNEGSKA (reference sequence). The CDR3 DNA reads TGCAGTGCTACCGGGTCCGGGGAGCAGTACTTC. Translated, it gives CSATGSGEQYF.

The chain couples TRBV3-1 (or the pseudogene TRBV3-2) to TRBJ1-2; weak D call: TRBD1 (5 bases). Germline loops: CDR1 LGHDT, CDR2 YNNKEL (reference sequence). V was shortened by 0 bases and J by 0 bases, with 5 bases between the two germline ends. This CDR3 has 14 amino acids. The CDR3 sequence: CASSQEGANYGYTF. The CDR3 DNA reads TGTGCCAGCAGCCAAGAGGGGGCTAACTATGGCTACACCTTC.

This rearrangement joins TRBV30 to TRBJ2-5; D is ambiguous. The CDR3 is 12 amino acids. Germline values: CDR1 GTSNPN, CDR2 SVGIG (reference sequence). Trimming shortened V by 0 bases and J by 4 bases, and 6 bases separated the two germline ends. The CDR3 region has the DNA TGTGCCTGGAGTGTACAAGGAGAGACCCAGTACTTC. It codes for CAWSVQGETQYF.

The chain joins TRBV2 to TRBJ2-7; D unresolved. Looked up from germline, CDR1 is SNHLY and CDR2 is FYNNEI. The ends were cut back, 6 bases at V and 2 bases at J, with 14 bases in the middle. This CDR3 region has 14 residues. CDR3 in amino acids: CASSGSGNPYEQYF. The CDR3 nucleotides are TGTGCCAGCAGCGGGTCGGGCAACCCCTACGAGCAGTACTTC. The full variable domain, its missing parts supplied by reference TRBV2 and TRBJ2-7, is EPEVTQTPSHQVTQMGQEVILRCVPISNHLYFYWYRQILGQKVEFLVSFYNNEISEKSEIFDDQFSVERPDGSNFTLKIRSTKLEDSAMYFCASSGSGNPYEQYFGPGTRLTVT.

This clone has only a few counts. The chain is built from TRBV6-4 and TRBJ2-5; 8 nucleotides agree with TRBD2. CDR1 is MRHNA and CDR2 is SNTAGT in the germline V gene. This CDR3 is 15 amino acids long. V gave up 8 bases and J gave up 9 bases; unmatched junction bases: 17. The CDR3 DNA reads as TGTGCCAGCTCGTTACGGGGGGGCTCGTCACCGGCCCAGTACTTC. It encodes CASSLRGGSSPAQYF.

At least ten counts were recorded for this clone. The rearrangement joins TRBV4-2 to TRBJ2-1; weak D call: TRBD2 (7 bases). The CDR3 length is 14 residues. Germline lookup yields CDR1 LGHNA and CDR2 YNFKEQ. Trimming removed 4 bases from V and 3 bases from J, with 10 bases in between. CDR3 nucleotides: TGTGCCAGCAGCCCGGGGGGCGACTACAATGAGCAGTTCTTC. Translating it yields CASSPGGDYNEQFF.